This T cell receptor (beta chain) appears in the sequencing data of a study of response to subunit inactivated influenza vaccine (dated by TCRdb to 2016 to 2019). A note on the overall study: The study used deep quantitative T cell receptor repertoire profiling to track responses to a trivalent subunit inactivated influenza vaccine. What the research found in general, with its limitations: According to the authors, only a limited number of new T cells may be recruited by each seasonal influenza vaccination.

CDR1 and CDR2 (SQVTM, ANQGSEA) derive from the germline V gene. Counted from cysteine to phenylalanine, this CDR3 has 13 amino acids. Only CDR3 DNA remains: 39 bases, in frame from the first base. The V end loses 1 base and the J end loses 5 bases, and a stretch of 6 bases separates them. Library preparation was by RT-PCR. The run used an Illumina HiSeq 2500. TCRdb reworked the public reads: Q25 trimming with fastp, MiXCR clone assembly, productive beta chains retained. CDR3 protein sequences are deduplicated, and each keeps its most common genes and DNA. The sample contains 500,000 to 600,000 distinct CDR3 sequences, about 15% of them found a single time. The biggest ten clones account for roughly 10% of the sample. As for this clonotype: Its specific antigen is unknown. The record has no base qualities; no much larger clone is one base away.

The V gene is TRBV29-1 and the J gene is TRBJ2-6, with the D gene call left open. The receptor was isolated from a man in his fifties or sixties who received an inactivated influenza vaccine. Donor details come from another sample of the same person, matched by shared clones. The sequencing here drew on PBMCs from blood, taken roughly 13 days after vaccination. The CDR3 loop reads CSVEGGRANVLTF. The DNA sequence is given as TGCAGCGTTGAAGGGGGAAGGGCCAACGTCCTGACTTTC.